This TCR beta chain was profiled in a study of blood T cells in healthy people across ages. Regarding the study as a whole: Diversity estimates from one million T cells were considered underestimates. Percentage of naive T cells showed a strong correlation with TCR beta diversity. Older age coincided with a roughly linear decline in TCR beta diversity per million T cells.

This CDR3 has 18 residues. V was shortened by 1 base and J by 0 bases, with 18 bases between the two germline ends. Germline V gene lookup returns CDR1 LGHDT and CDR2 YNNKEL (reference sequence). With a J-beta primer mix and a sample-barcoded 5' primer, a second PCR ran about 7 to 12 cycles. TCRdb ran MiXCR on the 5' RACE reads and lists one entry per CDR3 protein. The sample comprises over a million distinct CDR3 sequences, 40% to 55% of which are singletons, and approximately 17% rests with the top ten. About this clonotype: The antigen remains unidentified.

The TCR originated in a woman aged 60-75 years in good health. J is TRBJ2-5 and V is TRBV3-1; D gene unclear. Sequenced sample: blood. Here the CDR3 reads CASSQGVLNPRYQETQYF. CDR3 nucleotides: TGTGCCAGCAGCCAAGGTGTCCTAAACCCTAGGTACCAAGAGACCCAGTACTTC.